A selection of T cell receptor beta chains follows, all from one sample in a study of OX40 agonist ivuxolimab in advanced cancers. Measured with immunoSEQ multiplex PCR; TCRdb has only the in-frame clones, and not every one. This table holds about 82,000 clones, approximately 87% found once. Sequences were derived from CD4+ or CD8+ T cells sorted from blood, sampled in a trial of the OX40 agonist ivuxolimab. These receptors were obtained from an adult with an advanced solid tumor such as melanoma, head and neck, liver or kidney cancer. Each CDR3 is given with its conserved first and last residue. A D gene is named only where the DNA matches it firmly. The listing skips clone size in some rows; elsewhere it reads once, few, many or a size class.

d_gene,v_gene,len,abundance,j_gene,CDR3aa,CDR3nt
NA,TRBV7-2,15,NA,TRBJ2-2,CASSPGVMGTGELFF,TGTGCCAGCAGCCCCGGGGTAATGGGGACCGGGGAGCTGTTTTTT
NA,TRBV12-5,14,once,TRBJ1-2,CASGLTGLSYGYTF,TGTGCTAGTGGGCTCACGGGGCTTTCCTATGGCTACACCTTC
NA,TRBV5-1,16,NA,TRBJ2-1,CASSSTGGSSYNEQFF,TGCGCCAGCAGCTCGACGGGTGGTAGCTCCTACAATGAGCAGTTCTTC
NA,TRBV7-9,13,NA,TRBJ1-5,CASSLNRDPPQHF,TGTGCCAGCAGCTTAAACCGGGACCCGCCCCAGCATTTT
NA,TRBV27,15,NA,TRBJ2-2,CASSSYTAYTGELFF,TGTGCCAGCAGTTCTTACACAGCATACACCGGGGAGCTGTTTTTT
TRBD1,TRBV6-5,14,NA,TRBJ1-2,CASSSTGEGGGYTF,TGTGCCAGCAGTTCAACAGGGGAGGGAGGGGGCTACACCTTC
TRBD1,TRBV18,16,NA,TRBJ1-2,CASSPPKGQGAHGYTF,TGTGCCAGCTCCCCGCCGAAGGGACAGGGGGCCCATGGCTACACCTTC
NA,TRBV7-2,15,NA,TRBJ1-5,CASSLVAGRGQPQHF,TGTGCCAGCAGCTTAGTGGCGGGAAGGGGTCAGCCCCAGCATTTT
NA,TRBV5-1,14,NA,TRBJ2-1,CASSLGTITAEQFF,TGCGCCAGCAGCTTGGGTACTATTACAGCTGAGCAGTTCTTC
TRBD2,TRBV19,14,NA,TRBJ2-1,CASRPGLAVNEQFF,TGTGCCAGTAGGCCGGGACTAGCCGTCAATGAGCAGTTCTTC
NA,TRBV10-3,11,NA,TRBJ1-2,CAMSGGDGYTF,TGTGCCATGTCGGGGGGGGATGGCTACACCTTC
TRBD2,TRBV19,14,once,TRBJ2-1,CATCTGGGVNEQFF,TGTGCCACCTGTACGGGGGGGGGCGTAAATGAGCAGTTCTTC
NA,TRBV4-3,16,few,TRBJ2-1,CASSTASDREFNEQFF,TGCGCCAGCAGCACAGCGAGCGACCGGGAATTCAATGAGCAGTTCTTC
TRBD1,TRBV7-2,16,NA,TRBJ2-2,CASSTRTGVGTGELFF,TGTGCCAGCAGCACAAGGACAGGGGTAGGGACCGGGGAGCTGTTTTTT
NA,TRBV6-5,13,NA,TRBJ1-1,CATARRGNTEAFF,TGTGCCACCGCACGCAGGGGGAACACTGAAGCTTTCTTT
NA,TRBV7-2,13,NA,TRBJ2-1,CASSTFSGNEQFF,TGTGCCAGCAGCACCTTTTCCGGGAATGAGCAGTTCTTC
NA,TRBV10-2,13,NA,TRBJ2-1,CASMREIYNEQFF,TGCGCCAGTATGAGGGAGATCTACAATGAGCAGTTCTTC
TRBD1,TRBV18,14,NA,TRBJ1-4,CASSPDRNNEKLFF,TGTGCCAGCTCACCGGACAGGAATAATGAAAAACTGTTTTTT
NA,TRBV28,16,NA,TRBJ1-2,CASSLGTLLPNYGYTF,TGTGCCAGCAGTTTAGGGACACTCCTTCCTAACTATGGCTACACCTTC
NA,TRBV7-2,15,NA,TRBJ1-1,CASSLAEGVIGEAFF,TGTGCCAGCAGCTTAGCCGAGGGGGTGATAGGGGAAGCTTTCTTT
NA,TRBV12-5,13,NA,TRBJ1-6,CASGSDSLSPLHF,TGTGCTAGTGGTTCGGACAGCCTATCACCCCTCCACTTT
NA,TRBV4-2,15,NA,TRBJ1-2,CASSQDQGGSYGYTF,TGTGCCAGCAGCCAAGATCAGGGAGGGTCATATGGCTACACCTTC